A single count supports the clone carrying this TCR beta chain. Its target is not known. This table comes from immunoSEQ multiplex PCR, and its TCRdb copy is limited to in-frame clones, with some not included. The sample comprises about 480,000 clones, around nine tenths of which are singletons, and 9.5% to 15% rests with the top ten. Treatment noted: some 19 received Ad26.COV2.S at low or high dose, single or two shots; roughly five received placebo; per-sample allocation not given. Samples were taken on day 63 after the first vaccine or placebo injection. Unmatched junction bases numbered 6, after V lost 5 bases and J lost 7 bases. Per the germline V gene, CDR1 is MDHEN and CDR2 is SYDVKM. The length of the CDR3 is 15 residues. The sample originates from a study of Ad26.COV2.S vaccination and SARS-CoV-2 variants. Whole-study results and caveats: The analyses of TCR breadth and depth may have understated the size of total T cell responses. Breadth of non-spike TCRs did not differ between vaccinees and placebo recipients.

The chain links TRBV28 to TRBJ1-4; 11 nucleotides match TRBD1. This TCR was recovered from a person between 18 and 65 years old who received the Ad26.COV2.S COVID-19 vaccine or a placebo. The sequenced sample was peripheral blood, obtained in a trial of Ad26.COV2.S vaccine versus placebo. The CDR3 DNA reads as TGTGCCAGCAGTCCGCGGACAGGGGGCATTGAAAAACTGTTTTTT. The encoded protein is CASSPRTGGIEKLFF.